The 8 T cell receptor beta chains listed next were all sequenced from one sample in a study of T cells in Graves' hyperthyroidism and ophthalmopathy (dated by TCRdb to about 2019). The library relied on multiplex PCR. Sequencing relied on an Illumina HiSeq 2000. The TCR beta CDR3 regions were amplified from RNA transcripts. For the first round of RT-PCR on the TCR CDR3, the HTBI primer set was used together with the Qiagen OneStep RT-PCR kit. Through fastp at Q25 and MiXCR, TCRdb rebuilt clones from the public reads, retaining in-frame beta chains. Each CDR3 protein appears once, grouped with its most common genes and DNA. For this sample there are about 400,000 distinct CDR3 sequences; roughly an eighth appear just once. The ten largest clones capture 9.2% of the sample. The sequencing sample was made of blood. The receptors here all came from a young woman with Graves' hyperthyroidism.

Note on this clonotype: Germline and junction disagree at one end, which may indicate a read error. The genes are TRBV4-2 and TRBJ2-3, with TRBD1 identical over 7 bases. Germline CDR1 is LGHNA and CDR2 is YNFKEQ. The CDR3 spans 15 residues. CDR3 protein: CASSQVGQLTGTQYF. The CDR3 bases are TGTGCCAGCAGCCAAGTGGGACAGTTAACAGGTACGCAGTATTTT.

V is TRBV19 and J is TRBJ2-1; 12 positions agree with TRBD2. Germline V lookup: CDR1 LNHDA, CDR2 SQIVND (reference sequence). The CDR3 totals 18 residues. V lost 5 bases, J lost 0 bases, and 8 bases stayed unmatched. CDR3 DNA sequence: TGTGCCAGTAGTGGTCTAGCGGGAGGGATGAGCTCCTACAATGAGCAGTTCTTC. It specifies CASSGLAGGMSSYNEQFF. The variable domain in full, completed from reference TRBV19 and TRBJ2-1, reads DGGITQSPKYLFRKEGQNVTLSCEQNLNHDAMYWYRQDPGQGLRLIYYSQIVNDFQKGDIAEGYSVSREKKESFPLTVTSAQKNPTAFYLCASSGLAGGMSSYNEQFFGPGTRLTVL.

This clonotype has at least ten counts. The chain has TRBV7-8 and TRBJ1-5, with TRBD1 matching over 10 bases. Germline values: CDR1 SGHVS, CDR2 FQNEAQ. The CDR3 has 17 amino acids. V was pared by 5 bases and J by 2 bases, with 9 bases of the junction left unmatched. The CDR3 protein is CASSATIGTGGNQPQHF. As DNA, the CDR3 is TGTGCCAGCAGCGCAACCATCGGGACAGGGGGCAATCAGCCCCAGCATTTT.

The chain carries TRBV18 and TRBJ1-5, with D possibly TRBD1 on 5 matching bases. This CDR3 has 17 residues. Trimming took 3 bases from V and 1 from J, leaving 16 bases between them. CDR1 KGHSH and CDR2 LQKENI come from the germline V gene. The CDR3 sequence: CASSPERAGKSNQPQHF. The CDR3, as DNA: TGTGCCAGCTCACCTGAGAGGGCAGGGAAAAGCAATCAGCCCCAGCATTTT.

This clonotype was counted at least ten times. The chain combines TRBV28 with TRBJ2-7, with 9 bases that match TRBD1. Germline loops: CDR1 MDHEN, CDR2 SYDVKM. J lost 4 bases, V lost 2 bases, and 3 bases had no gene match. The CDR3 runs 14 residues. The CDR3 nucleotides read TGTGCCAGCAGTTTAAGAGGACAGGGGTACGAGCAGTACTTC. It is translated as CASSLRGQGYEQYF.

This clonotype was counted many times. This rearrangement joins TRBV28 to TRBJ1-5; 8 bases are a match to TRBD1. The CDR3 extends over 15 amino acids. Germline CDR1 reads MDHEN; CDR2 reads SYDVKM. V shed 7 bases, J shed 4 bases, and the junction held 9 bases outside the gene matches. CDR3 bases: TGTGCCAGCAACCCTGGACAGGGATGGAATCAGCCCCAGCATTTT. It specifies CASNPGQGWNQPQHF. Variable domain in full (rest from reference TRBV28 and TRBJ1-5): DVKVTQSSRYLVKRTGEKVFLECVQDMDHENMFWYRQDPGLGLRLIYFSYDVKMKEKGDIPEGYSVSREKKERFSLILESASTNQTSMYLCASNPGQGWNQPQHFGDGTRLSIL.

In its sample, this clonotype was seen many times. This chain joins TRBV11-2 and TRBJ2-3; D unresolved. Trimming stripped 1 base from V and 6 bases from J, with 8 bases between. The CDR3 extends over 13 amino acids. The germline V gene encodes CDR1 SGHAT and CDR2 FQNNGV. The CDR3 DNA reads TGTGCCAGCAGCTTAGCTACCTGTGATACGCAGTATTTT. Protein: CASSLATCDTQYF. The full variable domain, its missing parts supplied by reference TRBV11-2 and TRBJ2-3, is EAGVAQSPRYKIIEKRQSVAFWCNPISGHATLYWYQQILGQGPKLLIQFQNNGVVDDSQLPKDRFSAERLKGVDSTLKIQPAKLEDSAVYLCASSLATCDTQYFGPGTRLTVL.

This clonotype has a count of ten or more. This rearrangement joins TRBV9 to TRBJ1-2; D is unresolved. The CDR3 has 14 residues. Trimming shortened V by 4 bases and J by 8 bases, and 18 bases separated the two germline ends. In germline, CDR1 is SGDLS, CDR2 YYNGEE. CDR3 sequence (DNA): TGTGCCAGCAGCCCCAGCGGAATTGGCGGGGGCTACACCTTC. Translating gives CASSPSGIGGGYTF.